The TCR beta chain described here comes from a study of T cells after yellow fever vaccination (dated by TCRdb to about 2019). Study-wide context: The SMART-Seq v4 Ultra Low Input RNA kit was used to prepare libraries from fractions with low cell numbers. Bulk TCR alpha and beta repertoires were sequenced longitudinally to track T-cell clones before and after primary and booster YFV17D yellow fever vaccination. Two healthy male donors, one aged 18 to 29 and one aged 30 to 40 years, were included in the cohort. Blood was drawn at multiple timepoints before and after primary and secondary immunization, with bulk PBMC replicates and cell subsets isolated. Overall results and qualifications from the work: FACS-sorted repertoires could contain abundant contaminating clonotypes from the bulk population, so computational filtering was required. Compared with the primary T-cell response, the secondary T-cell response was weaker but faster, peaking on day 5 rather than day 15. A small fraction of clonotypes showed up in both the CD4 and CD8 compartments, probably as a result of convergent recombination. After the booster, most of the clones that had expanded following primary vaccination were detected again (around 97% of CD4 and 80% to 90% of CD8), which suggests that memory was broadly maintained. The study included only a couple of donors, which limits how far the findings can be generalized.

This clonotype was counted a few times. Which antigen it targets is not known. No base quality values were provided; no much bigger clone lies one nucleotide off. Via the germline V gene (reference sequence), CDR1 is SEHNR and CDR2 FQNEAQ. From its cysteine to its phenylalanine, the CDR3 spans 12 amino acids. The retained sequence is limited to the CDR3, 36 bases, with the frame set at the first base. Cut back by 4 bases and 10 bases, the V and J ends lie 12 bases apart. This sample's treatment or condition label indicates: live attenuated yellow fever vaccine strain. Two biological replicates of bulk PBMCs were collected at each blood-draw timepoint. PBMCs were isolated from peripheral blood using a standard Ficoll-Paque protocol. TriZol was used to extract RNA from bulk PBMCs, CD4 and CD8 fractions, and dextramer-positive and dextramer-negative fractions. Synthesis of TCR cDNA relied on 5'RACE template switching, a step that introduced a universal primer site along with unique molecular identifiers. cDNA synthesis was primed from both the TCR alpha and TCR beta constant segments. Two PCR steps were used to amplify libraries, with sample barcodes and sequencing adapters being added in the second step. Libraries were sequenced on Illumina HiSeq 2500 (2x100 bp) or NovaSeq (2x150 bp). On the authors' methods: Reads were demultiplexed and collapsed into UMI consensus sequences with MIGEC, and V(D)J alignment was performed with MiXCR. Vaccine-responding clonotypes were identified with edgeR using replicate PBMC samples, with FDR below 0.01 and a log2 fold change above 5 up to day 15 being required. Bulk clonotypes were assigned CD4 or CD8 identity according to which sequenced CD4 or CD8 repertoire held them at higher abundance. TCRdb reprocessing: public reads trimmed at Q25 with fastp, clones called with MiXCR, in-frame beta chains kept. Identical CDR3 proteins give one entry, which carries the most common genes and DNA. The V and J calls were not made by the authors but by TCRdb's processing. This sample gives around 550,000 distinct CDR3 sequences in total; over 15% of them show up just once. Approximately 14% of the sample lies in the top ten.

The chain is assembled from TRBV7-9 and TRBJ2-3, and possibly TRBD1, on 5 matching bases. The sequence was collected from a man aged 30 to 39 who received the YFV17D yellow fever vaccine. Material: PBMCs, obtained 15 days after the yellow fever booster vaccination. The CDR3 reads CASSSGIGAQYF. The DNA sequence is given as TGTGCCAGCAGCTCTGGAATAGGGGCGCAGTATTTT. The CDR3 plus the reference TRBV7-9 and TRBJ2-3 genes for the other parts give the full variable domain: DTGVSQNPRHKITKRGQNVTFRCDPISEHNRLYWYRQTLGQGPEFLTYFQNEAQLEKSRLLSDRFSAERPKGSFSTLEIQRTEQGDSAMYLCASSSGIGAQYFGPGTRLTVL.